Listed below are T cell receptor beta chains from one sample, sequenced in a study of CXCR3-negative and CXCR3-positive naive CD8 T cells. Using the 5' RACE reads, TCRdb records one entry per CDR3 protein without DNA. With about 120,000 distinct CDR3 sequences in the sample, the ten largest clones hold approximately 0.4%. Material for sequencing was naive CXCR3+ CD8+ T cells from blood. These TCRs come from a human donor in good health. Some clones in this sample may be carry-over from other donors' samples. Both conserved end residues are part of each CDR3.

j_call: TRBJ2-7; v_call: TRBV7-9; cdr3_aa: CASSAATGLSSYEQYF
j_call: TRBJ1-1; v_call: TRBV5-6; cdr3_aa: CASSLEETGPHEAFF
j_call: TRBJ2-5; v_call: TRBV27; cdr3_aa: CASSSHEGARGTQYF
j_call: TRBJ2-3; v_call: TRBV27; cdr3_aa: CASSPRTSGRTDTQYF
j_call: TRBJ1-1; v_call: TRBV9; cdr3_aa: CASSVGPRGDTEAFF
j_call: TRBJ2-5; v_call: TRBV28; cdr3_aa: CASSTPTGQETQYF
j_call: TRBJ2-7; v_call: TRBV5-1; cdr3_aa: CASSLDPGREQYF
j_call: TRBJ1-1; v_call: TRBV20-1; cdr3_aa: CSARDEEEVEREAFF
j_call: TRBJ2-7; v_call: TRBV19; cdr3_aa: CASSIVPPSGRSYEQYF
j_call: TRBJ1-5; v_call: TRBV28; cdr3_aa: CASSLGGPQPQHF
j_call: TRBJ2-7; v_call: TRBV20-1; cdr3_aa: CSARRNYEQYF
j_call: TRBJ2-7; v_call: TRBV28; cdr3_aa: CASRLTGSYEQYF
j_call: TRBJ2-1; v_call: TRBV29-1; cdr3_aa: CSVEDQKNSYNEQFF
j_call: TRBJ1-5; v_call: TRBV28; cdr3_aa: CASTLDRGDGQPQHF
j_call: TRBJ2-1; v_call: TRBV5-1; cdr3_aa: CASSLEAVHNEQFF
j_call: TRBJ2-7; v_call: TRBV7-8; cdr3_aa: CASRLGSGHALNYEQYF
j_call: TRBJ2-3; v_call: TRBV27; cdr3_aa: CASSLVRTVTDTQYF
j_call: TRBJ2-1; v_call: TRBV9; cdr3_aa: CASSVGSRIHPPGQFF
j_call: TRBJ2-3; v_call: TRBV27; cdr3_aa: CASSSVRQDPSTDTQYF
j_call: TRBJ2-2; v_call: TRBV28; cdr3_aa: CATSRGTGELFF
j_call: TRBJ1-5; v_call: TRBV9; cdr3_aa: CASSPGLGNQPQHF
j_call: TRBJ2-2; v_call: TRBV3-1; cdr3_aa: CASSQEAGGTGELFF
j_call: TRBJ2-3; v_call: TRBV4-3; cdr3_aa: CASSQDFQGGEDTQYF
j_call: TRBJ1-2; v_call: TRBV2; cdr3_aa: CASSEKPWTDANYGYTF
j_call: TRBJ1-1; v_call: TRBV6-6; cdr3_aa: CASSYGREDTEAFF
j_call: TRBJ1-2; v_call: TRBV7-9; cdr3_aa: CASSFPRTSYGYTF
j_call: TRBJ2-3; v_call: TRBV11-2; cdr3_aa: CSSSRSRDKFLSTDTQYF
j_call: TRBJ2-1; v_call: TRBV28; cdr3_aa: CASTTAHYISGGHNEQFF
j_call: TRBJ2-2; v_call: TRBV12-3/TRBV12-4; cdr3_aa: CASSLSWGNTGELFF
j_call: TRBJ2-2; v_call: TRBV28; cdr3_aa: CASSLWDRGRNTGELFF
j_call: TRBJ2-7; v_call: TRBV14; cdr3_aa: CASSHTTPKATYEQYF
j_call: TRBJ1-1; v_call: TRBV7-9; cdr3_aa: CASGPAGMNTEAFF
j_call: TRBJ2-1; v_call: TRBV12-3/TRBV12-4; cdr3_aa: CASRLGTSGGATGEQFF
j_call: TRBJ2-1; v_call: TRBV29-1; cdr3_aa: CSVEVSQGASNEQFF